Each of the 11 T cell receptor beta chains below was sequenced from the same sample in a study of blood T cell repertoires in COVID-19. TCRdb keeps only in-frame clones here, not all; method: immunoSEQ multiplex PCR. The sample contains approximately 80,000 clones, about 85% of which appear only once. The specimen sequenced was peripheral blood. The receptors stem from a woman older than 75 with COVID-19, enrolled during active disease.

The chain recombines TRBV6-2 or TRBV6-3 with TRBJ2-7, with 7 bases identical to TRBD1. Unmatched junction bases numbered 5, after V lost 5 bases and J lost 1 base. This CDR3 comprises 14 residues. The germline V gene has CDR1 MNHEY and CDR2 SVGEGT. CDR3 loop: CASSSYRGSYEQYF. In nucleotides, the CDR3 is TGTGCCAGCAGTAGCTACAGGGGTTCCTACGAGCAGTACTTC.

This clone was detected once. This rearrangement joins TRBV29-1 to TRBJ2-5; D may be TRBD1 (6 bases). Trimming left V 3 bases short and J 4 bases short, with 12 bases between. The germline CDR1 and CDR2 sequences are SQVTM and ANQGSEA. The CDR3 consists of 13 residues. CDR3 amino acids: CSVERGWGETQYF. The CDR3 region has the DNA TGCAGCGTTGAGAGGGGGTGGGGAGAGACCCAGTACTTC.

This clone was seen a single time. The CDR3 nucleotides read TGTGCCAGCAGCACCCGGACAGGGAAGGGGGGCTCCTACGAGCAGTACTTC. It translates to CASSTRTGKGGSYEQYF. This chain uses TRBV7-9 with TRBJ2-7, with 8 bases fitting TRBD1. CDR1 and CDR2 from the germline V gene are SEHNR and FQNEAQ (reference sequence). This CDR3 is built from 17 residues. V shed 5 bases and J 0 bases; nucleotides not matched to a gene: 12.

This clone was seen more than once but under ten times. The chain links TRBV28 to TRBJ2-7; D might be TRBD1 (6 bases). The CDR3 sequence is 14 residues long. Germline values: CDR1 MDHEN, CDR2 SYDVKM. With 2 bases removed from V and 2 bases from J, the gap between germline ends came to 10 bases. The CDR3 protein is CASSLNRAPYEQYF. The CDR3 DNA sequence: TGTGCCAGCAGTTTAAACAGGGCCCCCTACGAGCAGTACTTC.

This chain uses TRBV7-9 with TRBJ2-2; possible D gene TRBD1, 7 bases. Germline V CDR1 and CDR2: SEHNR, FQNEAQ (reference sequence). Deletions cut 5 bases from V and 5 bases from J, with 18 bases between. CDR3 length: 16 amino acids. In DNA, the CDR3 is TGTGCCAGCAGCCCACCAGGGGGAGGTGCGACCGGGGAGCTGTTTTTT. Translated, it gives CASSPPGGGATGELFF.

Turning to this clone: Compared with germline, one end of the junction differs, possibly owing to a read error. The rearrangement links TRBV7-7 to TRBJ2-3, with D maybe TRBD2 (6 bases). Germline loops: CDR1 SSHAT, CDR2 FNYEAQ (reference sequence). The CDR3 extends over 15 amino acids. CDR3 sequence: CASSLRGGGTDTQYF. In DNA form, the CDR3 reads TGTGCTAGCAGCTTACGAGGCGGGGGCACAGATACGCAGTATTTT.

This chain joins TRBV11-2 and TRBJ2-7; TRBD2 agrees at 8 bases. Germline V gene sequence: CDR1 SGHAT, CDR2 FQNNGV. The CDR3 spans 15 residues. V was pared by 5 bases and J by 2 bases, with 8 bases of the junction left unmatched. The chain's CDR3 is CASSPRPAGAYEQYF. The CDR3 DNA is TGTGCCAGCAGCCCCCGGCCAGCGGGAGCCTACGAGCAGTACTTC.

This clone was detected a few times. The genes are TRBV2 and TRBJ1-6, with a tentative D call TRBD1 (6 bases). The CDR3 extends over 15 amino acids. Trimming took off 6 bases at V and 14 bases at J, with 23 bases between the two ends. From germline, CDR1 is SNHLY and CDR2 FYNNEI. The CDR3 is CASRGQSFPSEALHF. Written as DNA, the CDR3 is TGTGCCAGCAGAGGACAGTCTTTTCCCTCCGAGGCCCTCCACTTT.

This chain uses TRBV4-2 with TRBJ2-5; 8 bases line up with TRBD1. Per the germline V gene, CDR1 is LGHNA and CDR2 is YNFKEQ. The CDR3 runs to 15 residues. The J segment lost 4 bases and the V segment lost 3 bases, leaving 7 bases of the junction unmatched. DNA for the CDR3: TGTGCCAGCAGCCAGTATATGACAGGGGTAGAGACCCAGTACTTC. Amino acid sequence: CASSQYMTGVETQYF.

This clone was picked up a small number of times. The chain couples TRBV3-1 (or the pseudogene TRBV3-2) to TRBJ1-1, with D uncertain. Germline V gives CDR1 LGHDT, CDR2 YNNKEL (reference sequence). V lost 0 bases and J lost 1, with 9 bases in between. The CDR3 contains 15 residues. CDR3 in DNA: TGTGCCAGCAGCCAAGAGTGGAGGAGGAACACTGAAGCTTTCTTT. Residues: CASSQEWRRNTEAFF.

The chain uses TRBV13 and TRBJ2-7, with 7 positions matching TRBD2. Looked up from germline, CDR1 is PRHDT and CDR2 is FYEKMQ (reference sequence). The CDR3 consists of 14 residues. With 0 bases clipped from V and 7 bases from J, the junction kept 6 bases outside the gene matches. The CDR3 DNA reads as TGTGCCAGCAGCTTAGGAGGGGAGGGAGTAGAGCAGTACTTC. Its translation: CASSLGGEGVEQYF.